The entry below describes one T cell receptor beta chain. Its antigen remains unidentified. The PCR made use of 60 Vbeta and 13 Jbeta primers. The data were produced by immunoSEQ multiplex PCR, yet TCRdb's version contains in-frame clones alone and is incomplete. This sample carries 150,000 to 180,000 clones, about 83% of them seen once, and the ten largest clones take approximately 4%. This entry comes from a study of cytomegalovirus exposure and HLA in healthy donors. Study-level results: The study reported that TCR beta sequences accurately predicted HLA-A and HLA-B alleles in most subjects. The presence/absence work took it that sequencing depth was about the same across donors.

The sequencing sample was made of PBMCs. This receptor was taken from a woman aged 40 to 49 in good health and CMV-seronegative.

CDR3 sequence (DNA): TGTGCCAGCAGCCTAAACCTTGACAGGGCCAGTGAGCAGTTCTTC. It specifies CASSLNLDRASEQFF. The gene calls are TRBV5-4 and TRBJ2-1; 7 positions match TRBD1. The V segment lost 4 bases and the J segment 9 bases; nucleotides outside the gene matches: 13. CDR1 is SGHNT, CDR2 YYREEE, per germline (reference sequence). This CDR3 spans 15 amino acids.